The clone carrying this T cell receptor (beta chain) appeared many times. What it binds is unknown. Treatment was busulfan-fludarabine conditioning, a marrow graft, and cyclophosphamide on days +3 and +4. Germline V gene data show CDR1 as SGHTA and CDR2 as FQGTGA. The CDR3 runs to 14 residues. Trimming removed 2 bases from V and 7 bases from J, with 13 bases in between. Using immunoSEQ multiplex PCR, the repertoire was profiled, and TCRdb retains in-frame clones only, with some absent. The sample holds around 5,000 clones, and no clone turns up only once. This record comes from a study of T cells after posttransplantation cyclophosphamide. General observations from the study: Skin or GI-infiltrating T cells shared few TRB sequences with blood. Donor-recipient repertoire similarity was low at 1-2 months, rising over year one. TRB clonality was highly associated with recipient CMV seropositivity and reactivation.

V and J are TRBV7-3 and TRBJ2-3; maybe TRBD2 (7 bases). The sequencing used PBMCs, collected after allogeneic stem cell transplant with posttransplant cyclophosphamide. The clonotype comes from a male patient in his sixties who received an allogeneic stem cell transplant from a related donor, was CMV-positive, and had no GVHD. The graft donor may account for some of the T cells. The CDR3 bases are TGTGCCAGCAGCTTAGGAGGGGGGGCTAATACGCAGTATTTT. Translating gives CASSLGGGANTQYF.